These 19 T cell receptor beta chains originate from one sample sequenced in a study of blood T cell repertoires in COVID-19. The data were produced by immunoSEQ multiplex PCR, yet TCRdb's version contains in-frame clones alone and is incomplete. The data contain tens of thousands of clones, approximately 88% of them singletons. The sequenced material came from peripheral blood. The origin of the receptors is a man over 45 with acute or convalescent COVID-19.

The sample holds a few counts of this clone. The chain carries TRBV5-1 and TRBJ1-1; 10 bases are shared with TRBD1. CDR1 and CDR2 from the germline V gene are SGHRS and YFSETQ. This CDR3 contains 13 residues. V trimming: 4 bases; J trimming: 11 bases; junction bases outside the gene matches: 8. The chain's CDR3 is CASSTGTGDVAFF. The DNA of the CDR3 is TGCGCCAGCAGCACCGGGACAGGGGATGTGGCTTTCTTT.

V gene TRBV28 combines with J gene TRBJ2-7, with D possibly matching TRBD1 (5 bases). Deletions cut 6 bases from V and 6 bases from J, with 18 bases between. The CDR3 is 14 residues long. Germline V gives CDR1 MDHEN, CDR2 SYDVKM. CDR3 bases: TGTGCCAGCAGCCCGACCGCAGGGTTTGGCGAGCAGTACTTC. Encoded protein: CASSPTAGFGEQYF. Full variable domain (outside the CDR3, taken from reference TRBV28 and TRBJ2-7): DVKVTQSSRYLVKRTGEKVFLECVQDMDHENMFWYRQDPGLGLRLIYFSYDVKMKEKGDIPEGYSVSREKKERFSLILESASTNQTSMYLCASSPTAGFGEQYFGPGTRLTVT.

This chain joins TRBV28 and TRBJ1-4, with D unclear. Germline-derived CDR1 and CDR2 are MDHEN and SYDVKM. V dropped 7 bases and J dropped 6 bases, with 6 bases sitting between them. The CDR3 has 11 residues. The CDR3 coding sequence is TGTGCCAGCACCTCGGATGAAAAACTGTTTTTT. It encodes CASTSDEKLFF.

The chain links TRBV7-8 to TRBJ2-3; D not certain. Germline V gene data show CDR1 as SGHVS and CDR2 as FQNEAQ. This CDR3 has 12 amino acids. V dropped 5 bases and J dropped 2 bases, with 5 bases sitting between them. The CDR3 region is CASSTYTDTQYF. CDR3 nucleotides: TGTGCCAGCAGCACATACACAGATACGCAGTATTTT. The full variable domain, in which reference TRBV7-8 and TRBJ2-3 provide the parts outside the CDR3, is GAGVSQSPRYKVAKRGQDVALRCDPISGHVSLFWYQQALGQGPEFLTYFQNEAQLDKSGLPSDRFFAERPEGSVSTLKIQRTQQEDSAVYLCASSTYTDTQYFGPGTRLTVL.

This chain links TRBV5-5 with TRBJ2-3, with TRBD1 matching 7 bases. The CDR3 length is 15 residues. With 5 bases clipped from V and 0 bases from J, the junction kept 6 bases outside the gene matches. Germline loops: CDR1 SGHKS, CDR2 YYEKEE (reference sequence). The CDR3 DNA sequence: TGTGCCAGCAGTCCCGGGACAGTCAGCACAGATACGCAGTATTTT. It specifies CASSPGTVSTDTQYF.

The chain couples TRBV18 to TRBJ2-2; 9 nucleotides line up with TRBD2. CDR1 is KGHSH, CDR2 LQKENI, per germline. With V trimmed by 3 bases and J by 11 bases, 4 bases remained unmatched. The CDR3 runs 13 residues. CDR3 coding DNA: TGTGCCAGCTCACCGGAGCGGGAGGTAGAGCTGTTTTTT. It codes for CASSPEREVELFF.

The V and J genes are TRBV10-3 and TRBJ2-7, with 7 bases lining up with TRBD2. CDR3 length: 14 residues. V shed 4 bases, J shed 4 bases, and the junction held 7 bases outside the gene matches. Germline assignment: CDR1 ENHRY and CDR2 SYGVKD. Here the CDR3 DNA reads TGTGCCATCAGTGGTGAAGGGCGGGGGTACGAGCAGTACTTC. As protein: CAISGEGRGYEQYF.

V and J are TRBV14 and TRBJ2-2, with 8 bases aligning to TRBD1. CDR3 size: 13 residues. CDR1 and CDR2 (germline): SGHDN, FVKESK. Germline trimming cut 4 bases from V and 6 bases from J; bases unmatched to any gene: 1. The CDR3 spells CASSLQGAGELFF. For the CDR3, the DNA is TGTGCCAGCAGCCTACAGGGGGCCGGGGAGCTGTTTTTT.

The V gene is TRBV10-2, the J gene TRBJ1-6, with D perhaps TRBD1 (6 bases). The length of the CDR3 is 12 residues. V lost 8 bases to trimming and J lost 12 bases, with 14 bases between them. The germline CDR1 and CDR2 sequences are WSHSY and SAAADI. The DNA for the CDR3 is TGCGCCAGCTCGAGGGGGGGCGGACCCCTCCACTTT. It yields the protein CASSRGGGPLHF.

Of note for this clone: One end of the junction is discordant with germline, which a read error may explain. The J gene is TRBJ2-7, the V gene TRBV19, with D perhaps matching TRBD1 (5 bases). There are 8 residues in the CDR3. Germline V gene sequence: CDR1 LNHDA, CDR2 SQIVND (reference sequence). CDR3 sequence: CASSYGHF. In DNA form, the CDR3 reads TGTGCCAGTAGTTATGGACATTTC.

The chain couples TRBV5-8 to TRBJ1-4; tentative D call: TRBD1 (5 bases). The CDR3 covers 14 residues. V was trimmed by 4 bases and J by 4 bases, leaving 11 bases between them. Germline V gene sequence: CDR1 SGHTS, CDR2 YDEGEE. The CDR3 DNA reads as TGTGCCAGCAGCGGCGGGGGGTTTAATGAAAAACTGTTTTTT. As protein: CASSGGGFNEKLFF.

V usage is TRBV24-1 and J usage is TRBJ1-6, with TRBD1 matching over 8 bases. The CDR3 has 15 residues. Germline V gives CDR1 KGHDR, CDR2 SFDVKD. V shed 4 bases, J shed 6 bases, and the junction held 4 bases outside the gene matches. CDR3 sequence reads: CATSEIGQGNSPLHF. CDR3 bases: TGTGCCACCAGTGAAATCGGACAGGGTAATTCACCCCTCCACTTT.

The chain uses TRBV19 and TRBJ1-6, with 9 nucleotides matching TRBD1. CDR1 and CDR2 (germline): LNHDA, SQIVND (reference sequence). V was clipped by 6 bases and J by 8 bases; unmatched bases: 5. CDR3 length equals 14 residues. In DNA, the CDR3 is TGTGCCAGTAGCCCGGGACAGGGTGATTCACCCCTCCACTTT. It translates to CASSPGQGDSPLHF.

The J gene is TRBJ1-5, the V gene TRBV28, with 10 nucleotides matching TRBD1. Germline V CDR1 and CDR2: MDHEN, SYDVKM. The CDR3 extends over 13 amino acids. V trimming: 7 bases; J trimming: 7 bases; junction bases outside the gene matches: 4. The CDR3 spells CASNGQGVQPQHF. The CDR3 nucleotides read TGTGCCAGCAATGGACAGGGGGTGCAGCCCCAGCATTTT.

The J gene is TRBJ2-2, the V gene TRBV5-1, with 8 nucleotides matching TRBD1. This CDR3 region has 15 residues. With 2 bases clipped from V and 4 bases from J, the junction kept 4 bases outside the gene matches. Looked up from germline, CDR1 is SGHRS and CDR2 is YFSETQ. CDR3 DNA sequence: TGCGCCAGCAGCTTAGGACAGGGCGCCACCGGGGAGCTGTTTTTT. It encodes CASSLGQGATGELFF.

The gene calls are TRBV14 and TRBJ1-3, with 8 bases that match TRBD1. V gave up 0 bases and J gave up 0 bases; unmatched junction bases: 1. The CDR3 extends over 16 amino acids. In germline, CDR1 is SGHDN, CDR2 FVKESK. The CDR3 sequence: CASSQDQGASGNTIYF. CDR3 bases: TGTGCCAGCAGCCAAGATCAGGGGGCCTCTGGAAACACCATATATTTT.

This clone appeared once. The chain links TRBV7-9 to TRBJ2-3; the D gene is possibly TRBD1 (5 bases). Trimming took 2 bases from V and 2 from J, leaving 8 bases between them. Germline CDR1 and CDR2: SEHNR and FQNEAQ (reference sequence). The CDR3 loop spans 14 amino acids. CDR3 region: CASSLIRDTDTQYF. The CDR3 nucleotides are TGTGCCAGCAGCTTAATCAGGGACACAGATACGCAGTATTTT.

The chain uses TRBV3-1 (or the pseudogene TRBV3-2) and TRBJ2-5, with D perhaps TRBD1 (6 bases). Per germline, CDR1 LGHDT and CDR2 YNNKEL (reference sequence). The V gene lost 1 base and the J gene lost 1 base, with 10 bases spanning the gap. This CDR3 has 15 amino acids. DNA of the CDR3: TGTGCCAGCAGCCAAGTTCCGGACAGCCAAGAGACCCAGTACTTC. It encodes CASSQVPDSQETQYF.

This CDR3 reads CASSLGHQNEQYF. For the CDR3, the DNA is TGTGCCAGCAGCTTAGGGCACCAAAACGAGCAGTACTTC. V gene TRBV7-6 combines with J gene TRBJ2-7; D not resolved. The CDR3 spans 13 residues. Germline-derived CDR1 and CDR2 are SGHVS and FNYEAQ. V was clipped by 1 base and J by 5 bases, with 9 bases between them.